Listed below are T cell receptor beta chains from one sample, sequenced in a study of cytomegalovirus exposure and HLA in healthy donors. Some clones are missing from TCRdb's copy, which holds only in-frame ones; the method was immunoSEQ multiplex PCR. Of around 140,000 clones listed, around four fifths were seen once; the top ten hold over 1.5%. The sample taken for sequencing was PBMCs. Receptors were obtained from a man aged 35 to 55 in good health and CMV-seronegative. CDR3s include the opening cysteine and the closing phenylalanine or tryptophan. A D gene is named only where the DNA matches it firmly. The listing skips clone size in some rows; elsewhere it reads once, few, many or a size class.

v_gene: TRBV4-1; abundance: .; j_gene: TRBJ2-7; d_gene: TRBD2; CDR3aa: CASSQEGLASAYEQYF; CDR3nt: TGCGCCAGCAGCCAAGAGGGACTAGCGTCCGCCTACGAGCAGTACTTC
v_gene: TRBV29-1; abundance: .; j_gene: TRBJ2-7; d_gene: .; CDR3aa: CSVEDLGRGQYEQYF; CDR3nt: TGCAGCGTTGAAGATCTTGGTAGGGGACAATACGAGCAGTACTTC
v_gene: TRBV9; abundance: few; j_gene: TRBJ1-2; d_gene: TRBD1; CDR3aa: CASSGRTGANYGYTF; CDR3nt: TGTGCCAGCAGCGGCCGGACAGGGGCCAACTATGGCTACACCTTC
v_gene: TRBV5-1; abundance: once; j_gene: TRBJ2-3; d_gene: TRBD1; CDR3aa: CASSTAQGASLTDTQYF; CDR3nt: TGCGCCAGCAGCACAGCCCAGGGGGCGTCCCTCACAGATACGCAGTATTTT
v_gene: TRBV4-1; abundance: .; j_gene: TRBJ1-1; d_gene: .; CDR3aa: CASSQDGLGSTEAFF; CDR3nt: TGCGCCAGCAGCCAAGATGGACTCGGGAGCACTGAAGCTTTCTTT
v_gene: TRBV5-1; abundance: once; j_gene: TRBJ2-7; d_gene: .; CDR3aa: CASSSDSYEQYF; CDR3nt: TGCGCCAGCAGCTCTGACAGCTACGAGCAGTACTTC
v_gene: TRBV7-2; abundance: .; j_gene: TRBJ2-2; d_gene: .; CDR3aa: CASSLMATTNTGELFF; CDR3nt: TGTGCCAGCAGCCTAATGGCGACTACTAACACCGGGGAGCTGTTTTTT
v_gene: TRBV19; abundance: .; j_gene: TRBJ1-4; d_gene: TRBD1; CDR3aa: CASSMGTGNNEKLFF; CDR3nt: TGTGCCAGTAGTATGGGGACAGGGAATAATGAAAAACTGTTTTTT
v_gene: TRBV5-4; abundance: .; j_gene: TRBJ2-5; d_gene: .; CDR3aa: CASSQQGLAETQYF; CDR3nt: TGTGCCAGCAGCCAACAGGGTCTTGCTGAGACCCAGTACTTC
v_gene: TRBV6-1; abundance: few; j_gene: TRBJ1-2; d_gene: TRBD1; CDR3aa: CASSQLGQGANIHTF; CDR3nt: TGTGCCAGCAGCCAGCTGGGACAGGGGGCGAATATCCACACCTTC